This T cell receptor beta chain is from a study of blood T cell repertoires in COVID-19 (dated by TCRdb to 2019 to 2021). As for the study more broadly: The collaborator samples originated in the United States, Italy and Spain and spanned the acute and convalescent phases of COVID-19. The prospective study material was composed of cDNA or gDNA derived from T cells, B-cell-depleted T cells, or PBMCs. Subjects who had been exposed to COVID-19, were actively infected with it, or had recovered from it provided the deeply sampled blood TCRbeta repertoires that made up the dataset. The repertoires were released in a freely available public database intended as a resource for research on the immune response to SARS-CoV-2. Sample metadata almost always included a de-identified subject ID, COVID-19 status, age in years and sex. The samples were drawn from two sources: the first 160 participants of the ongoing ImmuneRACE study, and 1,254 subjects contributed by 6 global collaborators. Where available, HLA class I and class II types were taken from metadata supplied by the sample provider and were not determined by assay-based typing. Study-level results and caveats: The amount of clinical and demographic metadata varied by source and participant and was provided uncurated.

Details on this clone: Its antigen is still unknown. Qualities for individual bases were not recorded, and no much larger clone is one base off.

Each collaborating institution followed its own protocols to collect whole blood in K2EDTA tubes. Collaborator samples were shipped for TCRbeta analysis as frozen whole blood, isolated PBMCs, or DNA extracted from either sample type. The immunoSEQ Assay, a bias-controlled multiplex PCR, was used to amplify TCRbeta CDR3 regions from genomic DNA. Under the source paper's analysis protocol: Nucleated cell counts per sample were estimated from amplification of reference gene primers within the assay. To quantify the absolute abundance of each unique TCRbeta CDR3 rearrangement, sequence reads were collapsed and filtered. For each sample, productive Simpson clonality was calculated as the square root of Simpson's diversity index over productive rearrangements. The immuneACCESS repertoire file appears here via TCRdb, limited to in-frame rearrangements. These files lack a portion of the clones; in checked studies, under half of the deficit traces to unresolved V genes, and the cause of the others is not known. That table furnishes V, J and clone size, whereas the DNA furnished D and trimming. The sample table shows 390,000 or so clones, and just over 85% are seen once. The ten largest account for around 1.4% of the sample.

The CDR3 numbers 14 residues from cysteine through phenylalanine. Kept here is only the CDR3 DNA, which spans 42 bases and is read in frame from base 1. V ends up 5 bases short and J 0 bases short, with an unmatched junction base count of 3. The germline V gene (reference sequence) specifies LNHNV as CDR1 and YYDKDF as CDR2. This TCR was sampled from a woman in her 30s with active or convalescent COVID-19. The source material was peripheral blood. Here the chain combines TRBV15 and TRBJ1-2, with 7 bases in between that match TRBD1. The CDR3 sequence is CATSGTDSNYGYTF. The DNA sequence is TGTGCCACCAGCGGGACAGACTCTAACTATGGCTACACCTTC. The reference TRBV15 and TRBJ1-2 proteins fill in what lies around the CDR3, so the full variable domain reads DAMVIQNPRYQVTQFGKPVTLSCSQTLNHNVMYWYQQKSSQAPKLLFHYYDKDFNNEADTPDNFQSRRPNTSFCFLDIRSPGLGDTAMYLCATSGTDSNYGYTFGSGTRLTVV.